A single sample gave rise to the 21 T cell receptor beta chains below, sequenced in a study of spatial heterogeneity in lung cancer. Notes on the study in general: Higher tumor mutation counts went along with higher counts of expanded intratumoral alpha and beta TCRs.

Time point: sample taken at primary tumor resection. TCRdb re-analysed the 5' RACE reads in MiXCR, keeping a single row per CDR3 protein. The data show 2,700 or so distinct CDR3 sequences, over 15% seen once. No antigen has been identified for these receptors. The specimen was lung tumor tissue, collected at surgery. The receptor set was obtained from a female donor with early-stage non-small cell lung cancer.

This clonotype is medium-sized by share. CDR3 loop: CASSILGGYSNQPQHF. CDR3 nucleotide sequence: TGTGCCAGTAGTATTCTGGGGGGGTATAGCAATCAGCCCCAGCATTTT. The genes are TRBV19 and TRBJ1-5; D is possibly TRBD1 (5 bases). Trimming cost V 3 bases and J 0 bases, with 12 bases left between them. The CDR3 extends over 16 amino acids. Germline V gene sequence: CDR1 LNHDA, CDR2 SQIVND (reference sequence).

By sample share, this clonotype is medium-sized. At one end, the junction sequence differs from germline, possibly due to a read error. The CDR3 coding sequence is TGTGCCAGCAGCCCCCCCGGGGGGGGGGCTAAAGAAAAACTGTTTTTT. Translation gives CASSPPGGGAKEKLFF. The rearrangement joins TRBV6-6 to TRBJ1-4, with D possibly TRBD1 on 6 matching bases. This CDR3 is 16 amino acids long. Germline CDR1 and CDR2: MNHNY and SVGAGI (reference sequence).

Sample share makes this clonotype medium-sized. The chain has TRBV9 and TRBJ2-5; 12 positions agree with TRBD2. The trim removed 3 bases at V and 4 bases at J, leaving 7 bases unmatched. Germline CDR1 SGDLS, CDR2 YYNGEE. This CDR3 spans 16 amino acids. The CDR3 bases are TGTGCCAGCAGCGGGCGGACTAGCGGGACCCGAGAGACCCAGTACTTC. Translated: CASSGRTSGTRETQYF.

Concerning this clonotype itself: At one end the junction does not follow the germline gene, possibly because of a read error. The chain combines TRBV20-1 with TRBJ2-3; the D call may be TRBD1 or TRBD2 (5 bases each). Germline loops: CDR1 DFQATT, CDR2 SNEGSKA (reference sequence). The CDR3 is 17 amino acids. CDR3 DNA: TGCAGTGCTGGAGATTCCGGGACCCTCCTGACGCCAGATACGCAGTATTTT. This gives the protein CSAGDSGTLLTPDTQYF.

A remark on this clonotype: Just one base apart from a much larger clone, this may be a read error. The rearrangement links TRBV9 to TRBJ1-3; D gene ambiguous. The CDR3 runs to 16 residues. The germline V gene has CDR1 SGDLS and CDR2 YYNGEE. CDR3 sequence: CTSSVGRAFSGNTIYF. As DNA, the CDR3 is TGTACCAGCAGCGTAGGACGGGCGTTTTCCGGAAACACCATATATTTT.

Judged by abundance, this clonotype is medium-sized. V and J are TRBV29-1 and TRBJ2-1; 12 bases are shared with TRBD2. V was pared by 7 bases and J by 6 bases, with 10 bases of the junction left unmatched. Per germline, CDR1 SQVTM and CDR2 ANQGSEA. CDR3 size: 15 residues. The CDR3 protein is CSAEPSSGGANEQFF. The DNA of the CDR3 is TGCAGCGCCGAACCCTCTAGCGGGGGGGCCAATGAGCAGTTCTTC.

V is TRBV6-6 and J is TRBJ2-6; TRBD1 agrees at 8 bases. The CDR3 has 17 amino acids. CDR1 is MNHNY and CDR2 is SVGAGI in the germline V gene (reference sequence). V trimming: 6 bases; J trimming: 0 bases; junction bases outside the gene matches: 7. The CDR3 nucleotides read TGTGCCAGCAGATACGGGACAGGTGACTCTGGGGCCAACGTCCTGACTTTC. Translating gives CASRYGTGDSGANVLTF.

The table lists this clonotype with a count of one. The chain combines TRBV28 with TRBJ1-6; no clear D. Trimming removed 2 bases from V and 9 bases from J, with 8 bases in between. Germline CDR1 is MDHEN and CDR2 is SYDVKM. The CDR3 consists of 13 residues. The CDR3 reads CASSLPGGSPLHF. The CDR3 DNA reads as TGTGCCAGCAGTTTACCCGGAGGTTCACCCCTCCACTTT.

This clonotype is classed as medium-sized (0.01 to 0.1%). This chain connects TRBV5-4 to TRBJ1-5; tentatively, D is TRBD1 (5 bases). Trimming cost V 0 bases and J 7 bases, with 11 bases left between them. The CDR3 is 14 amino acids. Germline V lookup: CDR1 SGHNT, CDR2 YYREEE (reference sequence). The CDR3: CASSLDPGEQPQHF. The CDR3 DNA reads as TGTGCCAGCAGCTTGGATCCGGGGGAGCAGCCCCAGCATTTT.

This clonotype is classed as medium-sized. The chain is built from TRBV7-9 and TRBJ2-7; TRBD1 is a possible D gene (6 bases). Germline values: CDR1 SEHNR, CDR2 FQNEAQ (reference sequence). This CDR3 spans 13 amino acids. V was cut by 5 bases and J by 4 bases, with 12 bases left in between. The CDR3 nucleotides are TGTGCCAGCAGCCCCGGACAGTCTTACGAGCAGTACTTC. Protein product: CASSPGQSYEQYF.

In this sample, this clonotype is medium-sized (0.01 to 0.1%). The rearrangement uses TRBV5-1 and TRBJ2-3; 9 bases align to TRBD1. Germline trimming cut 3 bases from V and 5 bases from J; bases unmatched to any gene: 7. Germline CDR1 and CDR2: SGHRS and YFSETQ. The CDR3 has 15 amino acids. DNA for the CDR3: TGCGCCAGCAGCTCCCGCACAGGGGGCCAAGATACGCAGTATTTT. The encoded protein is CASSSRTGGQDTQYF.

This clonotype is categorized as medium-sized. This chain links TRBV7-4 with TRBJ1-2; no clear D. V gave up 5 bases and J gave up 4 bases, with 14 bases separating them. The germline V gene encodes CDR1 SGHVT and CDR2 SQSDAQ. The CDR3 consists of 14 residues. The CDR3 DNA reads TGTGCCAGCAGCACATGCAGGCCGGCCTATGGCTACACCTTC. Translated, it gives CASSTCRPAYGYTF.

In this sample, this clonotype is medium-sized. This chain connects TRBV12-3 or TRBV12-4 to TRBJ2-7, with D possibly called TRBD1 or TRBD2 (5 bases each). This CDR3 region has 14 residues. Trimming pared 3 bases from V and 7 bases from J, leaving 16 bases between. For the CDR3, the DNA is TGTGCCAGCAGTTTTTCCTCGGGGACGCGGGAGCAGTACTTC. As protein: CASSFSSGTREQYF.

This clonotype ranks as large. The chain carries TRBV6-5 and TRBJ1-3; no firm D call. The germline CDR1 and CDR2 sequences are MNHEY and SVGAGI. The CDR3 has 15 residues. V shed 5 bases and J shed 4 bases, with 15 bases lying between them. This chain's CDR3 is CASSPLEFSGNTIYF. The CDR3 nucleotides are TGTGCCAGCAGTCCCTTAGAGTTCTCCGGAAACACCATATATTTT.

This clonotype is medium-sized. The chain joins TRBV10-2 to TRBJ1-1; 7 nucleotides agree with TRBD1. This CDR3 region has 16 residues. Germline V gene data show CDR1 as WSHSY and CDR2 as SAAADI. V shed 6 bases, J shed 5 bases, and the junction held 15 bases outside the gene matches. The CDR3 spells CASRDVKTGLGTEAFF. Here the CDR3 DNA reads TGCGCCAGCAGAGACGTAAAGACAGGGTTGGGTACTGAAGCTTTCTTT.

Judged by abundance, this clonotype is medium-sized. DNA for the CDR3: TGTGCCAGCAGTTACGGGGGGAGAGTGGAGACCCAGTACTTC. Translation: CASSYGGRVETQYF. V usage is TRBV6-2 or TRBV6-3 and J usage is TRBJ2-5; the D gene is possibly TRBD2 (6 bases). Germline CDR1 is MNHEY and CDR2 is SVGEGT. CDR3 length equals 14 residues. Trimming left V 2 bases short and J 5 bases short, with 12 bases between.

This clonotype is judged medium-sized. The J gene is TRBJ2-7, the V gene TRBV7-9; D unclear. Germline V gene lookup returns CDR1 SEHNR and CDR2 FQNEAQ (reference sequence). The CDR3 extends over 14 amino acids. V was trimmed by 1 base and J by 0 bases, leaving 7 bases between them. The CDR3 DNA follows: TGTGCCAGCAGCTTAGAGGGCAGCTCCTACGAGCAGTACTTC. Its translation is CASSLEGSSYEQYF.

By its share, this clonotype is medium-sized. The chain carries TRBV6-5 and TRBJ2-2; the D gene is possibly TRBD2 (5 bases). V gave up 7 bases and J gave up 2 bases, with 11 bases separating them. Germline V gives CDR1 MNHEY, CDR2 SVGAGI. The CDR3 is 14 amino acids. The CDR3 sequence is CASKRRRNTGELFF. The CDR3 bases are TGTGCCAGCAAGAGGAGGCGAAACACCGGGGAGCTGTTTTTT.

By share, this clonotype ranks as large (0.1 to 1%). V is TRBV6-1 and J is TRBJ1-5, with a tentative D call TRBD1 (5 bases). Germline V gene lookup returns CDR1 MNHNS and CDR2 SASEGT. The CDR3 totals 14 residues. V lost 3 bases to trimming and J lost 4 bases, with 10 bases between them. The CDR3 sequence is CASSDIKGNQPQHF. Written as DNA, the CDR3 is TGTGCCAGCAGTGATATTAAGGGGAATCAGCCCCAGCATTTT.

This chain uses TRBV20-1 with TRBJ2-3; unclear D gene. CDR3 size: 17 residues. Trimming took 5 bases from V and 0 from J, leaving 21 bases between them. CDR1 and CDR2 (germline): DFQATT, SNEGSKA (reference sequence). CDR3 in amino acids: CSAHRFGVPSSTDTQYF. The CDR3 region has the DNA TGCAGTGCTCACCGTTTTGGCGTACCGTCTAGCACAGATACGCAGTATTTT.

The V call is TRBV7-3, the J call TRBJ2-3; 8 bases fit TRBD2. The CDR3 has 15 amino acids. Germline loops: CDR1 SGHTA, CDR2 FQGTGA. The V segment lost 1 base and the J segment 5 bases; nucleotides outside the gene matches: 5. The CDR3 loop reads CASSLSGRLGDTQYF. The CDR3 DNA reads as TGTGCCAGCAGCTTAAGCGGGAGGTTAGGAGATACGCAGTATTTT. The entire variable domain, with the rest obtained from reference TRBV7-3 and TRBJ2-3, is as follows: GAGVSQTPSNKVTEKGKYVELRCDPISGHTALYWYRQSLGQGPEFLIYFQGTGAADDSGLPNDRFFAVRPEGSVSTLKIQRTERGDSAVYLCASSLSGRLGDTQYFGPGTRLTVL.